This TCR beta chain was documented in a study of T cell repertoires in cytomegalovirus infection. This clonotype was observed many times. TCRdb reprocessed the reads with MiXCR, giving one entry per CDR3 protein. There are a few hundred thousand distinct CDR3 sequences in the sample; approximately 24% occur only once, and 15% to 20% lies in the top ten. The V segment lost 2 bases and the J segment 4 bases; nucleotides outside the gene matches: 2. Germline CDR1 reads SEHNR; CDR2 reads FQNEAQ (reference sequence). CDR3 size: 15 residues. The TCR was taken from a human donor in good health (CMV status not recorded). Some clones in this sample may be carry-over from other donors' samples. The chain uses TRBV7-9 and TRBJ2-1; 10 bases agree with TRBD2. The sample taken for sequencing was CD8+ T cells from PBMCs. CDR3 region: CASSLLAGEYNEQFF. The CDR3 nucleotides are TGTGCCAGCAGCTTACTAGCGGGGGAGTACAATGAGCAGTTCTTC.